One and the same sample provided the 10 T cell receptor beta chains below, sequenced in a study of T cell responses to AZD1222 COVID-19 vaccine. Data came from immunoSEQ multiplex PCR; TCRdb stores just in-frame clones and leaves some out. Of about 75,000 clones in the sample, around 87% were seen once. The specimen was peripheral blood, collected 28 days after the second AZD1222 dose. These receptors originate from an adult who received the AZD1222 COVID-19 vaccine.

The chain carries TRBV11-3 and TRBJ2-5; no reliable D call. Germline loops: CDR1 SGHNT, CDR2 YENEEA. The CDR3 is 15 residues long. The V end lost 4 bases, the J end lost 2 bases, and 14 bases lay between the germline ends. The CDR3 coding sequence is TGTGCCAGCAGCTCTGGAGTACTGCGGCAAGAGACCCAGTACTTC. Translation: CASSSGVLRQETQYF.

The sample holds one count of this clone. The J gene is TRBJ2-5, the V gene TRBV7-8; no clear D gene. CDR3 length: 13 amino acids. The germline V and J ends were trimmed by 1 base and 5 bases, with 8 bases remaining between them. In germline, CDR1 is SGHVS, CDR2 FQNEAQ. Here the CDR3 DNA reads TGTGCCAGCAGCTTAGGAGGTGTTGAGACCCAGTACTTC. Translated, it gives CASSLGGVETQYF.

The chain has TRBV11-2 and TRBJ1-2, with 8 bases that match TRBD1. CDR1 and CDR2 (germline): SGHAT, FQNNGV. V lost 5 bases and J lost 5; bases outside the gene matches: 4. This CDR3 is built from 13 residues. CDR3 DNA: TGTGCCAGCAGCCTGGGGACAGGTTATGGCTACACCTTC. This codes for CASSLGTGYGYTF.

This clone occurred once. The gene calls are TRBV2 and TRBJ2-7; 8 nucleotides match TRBD1. The CDR3 covers 15 residues. Germline V gene sequence: CDR1 SNHLY, CDR2 FYNNEI. Trimming removed 4 bases from V and 0 bases from J; junction bases left unmatched: 5. CDR3 coding DNA: TGTGCCAGCAGTGCGGCAGGGGGCCCCTCCTACGAGCAGTACTTC. It codes for CASSAAGGPSYEQYF.

This clone appeared a single time. This rearrangement joins TRBV4-1 to TRBJ1-5; D gene uncertain. V was shortened by 1 base and J by 0 bases, with 10 bases between the two germline ends. CDR3 size: 16 residues. Looked up from germline, CDR1 is MGHRA and CDR2 is YSYEKL. The CDR3 is CASSQVRSYSNQPQHF. CDR3 nucleotide sequence: TGCGCCAGCAGCCAAGTCAGATCGTATAGCAATCAGCCCCAGCATTTT.

The chain couples TRBV19 to TRBJ1-6; the D gene is possibly TRBD1 (6 bases). V lost 5 bases and J 3 bases, leaving 29 bases between the germline ends. Germline V gene data show CDR1 as LNHDA and CDR2 as SQIVND (reference sequence). The CDR3 is 21 amino acids. CDR3 region: CASSLKTPTGPELIYNSPLHF. The CDR3 coding sequence is TGTGCCAGTAGTTTAAAAACTCCAACAGGGCCGGAGCTAATCTATAATTCACCCCTCCACTTT.

This clone was recorded only once. The V call is TRBV19, the J call TRBJ2-3, with D possibly matching TRBD2 (5 bases). CDR1 and CDR2 from the germline V gene are LNHDA and SQIVND (reference sequence). The CDR3 totals 15 residues. V lost 1 base to trimming and J lost 6 bases, with 14 bases between them. CDR3: CASSIVSRARDTQYF. Here the CDR3 DNA reads TGTGCCAGTAGTATAGTGTCGAGGGCGCGGGATACGCAGTATTTT.

This clone was recorded a few times. The chain links TRBV5-8 to TRBJ1-5, with TRBD1 matching 9 bases. Trimming at V came to 3 bases and at J to 7 bases, leaving 8 bases not matched to a gene. The CDR3 is 15 residues long. Per germline, CDR1 SGHTS and CDR2 YDEGEE. The CDR3 protein is CASSSGTGIGQPQHF. In DNA, the CDR3 is TGTGCCAGCAGCTCCGGGACAGGGATCGGCCAGCCCCAGCATTTT.

The J gene is TRBJ1-1, the V gene TRBV5-6, with a tentative D call TRBD1 (5 bases). Germline V gene sequence: CDR1 SGHDT, CDR2 YYEEEE. This CDR3 has 13 amino acids. V was pared by 5 bases and J by 3 bases, with 11 bases between. The CDR3 nucleotides read TGTGCCAGCAGTCGAACAGGTTACACTGAAGCTTTCTTT. This gives the protein CASSRTGYTEAFF.

This clone was observed a few times. V is TRBV27 and J is TRBJ2-3; 12 nucleotides line up with TRBD2. The CDR3 is 19 residues long. Germline CDR1 is MNHEY and CDR2 is SMNVEV (reference sequence). Germline trimming cut 5 bases from V and 0 bases from J; bases unmatched to any gene: 12. The CDR3 nucleotides read TGTGCCAGCAGTCGACTAGCGGGGGACCCTCGATTAAGCACAGATACGCAGTATTTT. Translation: CASSRLAGDPRLSTDTQYF.